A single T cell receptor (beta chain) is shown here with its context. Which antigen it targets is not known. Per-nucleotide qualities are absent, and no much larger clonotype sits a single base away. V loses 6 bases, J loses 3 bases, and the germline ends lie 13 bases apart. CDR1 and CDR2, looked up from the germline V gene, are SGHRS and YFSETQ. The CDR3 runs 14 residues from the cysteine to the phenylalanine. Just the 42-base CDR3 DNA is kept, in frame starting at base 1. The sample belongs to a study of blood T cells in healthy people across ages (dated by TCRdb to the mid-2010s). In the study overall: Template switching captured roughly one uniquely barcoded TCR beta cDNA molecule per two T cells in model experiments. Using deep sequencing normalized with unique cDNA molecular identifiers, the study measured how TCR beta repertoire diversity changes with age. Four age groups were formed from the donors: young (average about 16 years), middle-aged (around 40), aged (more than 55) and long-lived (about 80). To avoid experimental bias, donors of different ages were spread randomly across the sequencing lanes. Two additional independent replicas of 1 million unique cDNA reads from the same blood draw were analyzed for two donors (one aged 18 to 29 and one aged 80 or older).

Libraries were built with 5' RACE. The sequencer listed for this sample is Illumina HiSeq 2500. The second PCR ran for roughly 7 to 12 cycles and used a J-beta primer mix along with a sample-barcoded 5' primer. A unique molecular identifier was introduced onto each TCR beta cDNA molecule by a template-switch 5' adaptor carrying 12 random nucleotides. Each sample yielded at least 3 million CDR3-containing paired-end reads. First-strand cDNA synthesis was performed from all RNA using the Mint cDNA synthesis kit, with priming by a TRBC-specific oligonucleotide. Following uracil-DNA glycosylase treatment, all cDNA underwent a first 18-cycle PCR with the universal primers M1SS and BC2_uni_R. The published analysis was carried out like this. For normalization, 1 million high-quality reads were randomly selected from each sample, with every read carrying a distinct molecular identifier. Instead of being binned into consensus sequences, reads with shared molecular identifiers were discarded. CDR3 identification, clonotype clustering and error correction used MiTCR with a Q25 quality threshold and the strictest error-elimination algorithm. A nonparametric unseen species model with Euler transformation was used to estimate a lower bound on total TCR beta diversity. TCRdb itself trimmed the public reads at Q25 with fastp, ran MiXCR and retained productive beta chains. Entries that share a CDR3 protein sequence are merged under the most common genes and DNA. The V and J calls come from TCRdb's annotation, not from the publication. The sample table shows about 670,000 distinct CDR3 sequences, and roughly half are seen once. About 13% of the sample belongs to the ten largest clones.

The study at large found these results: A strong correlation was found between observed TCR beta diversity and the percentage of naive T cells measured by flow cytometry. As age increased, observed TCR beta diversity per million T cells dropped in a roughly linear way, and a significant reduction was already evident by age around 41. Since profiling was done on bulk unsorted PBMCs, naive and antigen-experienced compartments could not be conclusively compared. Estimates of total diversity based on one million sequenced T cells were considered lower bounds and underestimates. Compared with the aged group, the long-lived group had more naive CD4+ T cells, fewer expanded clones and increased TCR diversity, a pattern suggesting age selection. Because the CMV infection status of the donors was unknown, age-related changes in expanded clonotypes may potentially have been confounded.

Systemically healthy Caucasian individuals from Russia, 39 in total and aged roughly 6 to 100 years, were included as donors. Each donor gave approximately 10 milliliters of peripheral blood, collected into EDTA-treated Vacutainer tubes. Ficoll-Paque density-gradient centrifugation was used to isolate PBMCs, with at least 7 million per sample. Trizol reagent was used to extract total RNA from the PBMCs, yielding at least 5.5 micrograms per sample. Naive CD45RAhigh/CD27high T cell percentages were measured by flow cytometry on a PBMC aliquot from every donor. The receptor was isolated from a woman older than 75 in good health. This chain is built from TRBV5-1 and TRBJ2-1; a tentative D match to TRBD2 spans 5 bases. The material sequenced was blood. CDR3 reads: CASTGLAVYNEQFF. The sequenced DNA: TGCGCCAGCACCGGCCTAGCTGTCTACAATGAGCAGTTCTTC.